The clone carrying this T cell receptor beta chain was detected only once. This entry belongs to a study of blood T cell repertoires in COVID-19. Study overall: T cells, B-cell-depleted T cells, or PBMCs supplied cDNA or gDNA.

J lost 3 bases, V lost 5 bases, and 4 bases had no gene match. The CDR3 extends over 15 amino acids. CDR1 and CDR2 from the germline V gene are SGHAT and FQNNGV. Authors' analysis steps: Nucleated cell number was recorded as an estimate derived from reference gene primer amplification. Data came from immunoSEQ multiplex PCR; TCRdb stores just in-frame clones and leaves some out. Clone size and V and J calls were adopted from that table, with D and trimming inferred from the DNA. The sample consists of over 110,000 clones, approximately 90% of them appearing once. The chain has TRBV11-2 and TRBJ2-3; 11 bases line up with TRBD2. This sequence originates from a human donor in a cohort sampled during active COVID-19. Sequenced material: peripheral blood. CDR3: CASSPRLAGTDTQYF. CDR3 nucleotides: TGTGCCAGCAGCCCTCGACTAGCGGGAACAGATACGCAGTATTTT. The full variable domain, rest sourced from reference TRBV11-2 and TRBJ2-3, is EAGVAQSPRYKIIEKRQSVAFWCNPISGHATLYWYQQILGQGPKLLIQFQNNGVVDDSQLPKDRFSAERLKGVDSTLKIQPAKLEDSAVYLCASSPRLAGTDTQYFGPGTRLTVL.